This TCR beta chain is drawn from a study of cytomegalovirus exposure and HLA in healthy donors. Study-wide background: Earlier work reported 100 million or so unique TCR beta sequences from approximately 180 million T cells. Assignment to the Caucasian-associated ancestry cluster applied to approximately 80% of the approximately 400 genotyped donors.

In the PCR, 60 Vbeta and 13 Jbeta primers were used. Sequencing was performed with immunoSEQ multiplex PCR; in TCRdb, only in-frame clones are kept and a portion is missing. Of about 110,000 clones in the sample, around 70% were seen once. Germline assignment: CDR1 SGHVS and CDR2 FQNEAQ. CDR3 length: 18 amino acids. V was pared by 5 bases and J by 3 bases, with 16 bases of the junction left unmatched. The sample consisted of PBMCs. This sequence was found in a man aged 30 to 39 in good health and CMV-seronegative. The chain recombines TRBV7-8 with TRBJ2-1, with TRBD2 matching 7 bases. CDR3 sequence (DNA): TGTGCCAGCAGCCCCGGAACCGGGACTACAACCCTCTACAATGAGCAGTTCTTC. Translating it yields CASSPGTGTTTLYNEQFF.